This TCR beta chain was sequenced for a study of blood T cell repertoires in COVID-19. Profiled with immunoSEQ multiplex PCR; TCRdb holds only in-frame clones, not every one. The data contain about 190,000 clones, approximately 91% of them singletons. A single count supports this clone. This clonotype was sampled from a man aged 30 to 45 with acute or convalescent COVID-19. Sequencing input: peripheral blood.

The CDR3 DNA sequence: TGTGCCAGCAGTGAAAAATGGCAGGTTACTAACTATGGCTACACCTTC. Amino acid sequence: CASSEKWQVTNYGYTF. The chain recombines TRBV6-1 with TRBJ1-2; D is uncertain. CDR1 and CDR2 from the germline V gene are MNHNS and SASEGT. Trimming removed 2 bases from V and 0 bases from J, with 13 bases in between. CDR3 length: 16 amino acids.